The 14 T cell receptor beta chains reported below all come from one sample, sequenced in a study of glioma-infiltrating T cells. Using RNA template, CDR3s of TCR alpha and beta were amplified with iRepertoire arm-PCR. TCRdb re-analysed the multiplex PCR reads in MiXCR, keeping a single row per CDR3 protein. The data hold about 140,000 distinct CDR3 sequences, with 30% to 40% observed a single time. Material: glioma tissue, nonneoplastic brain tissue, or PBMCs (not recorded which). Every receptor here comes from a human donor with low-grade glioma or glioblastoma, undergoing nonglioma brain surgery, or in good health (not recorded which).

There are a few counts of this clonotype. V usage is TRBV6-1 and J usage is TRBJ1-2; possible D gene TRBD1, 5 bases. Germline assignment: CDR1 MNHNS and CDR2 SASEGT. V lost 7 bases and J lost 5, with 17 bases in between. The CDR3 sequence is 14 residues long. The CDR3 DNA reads TGTGCCAGCACCCCTCAGGGAGACCTATATGGCTACACCTTC. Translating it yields CASTPQGDLYGYTF.

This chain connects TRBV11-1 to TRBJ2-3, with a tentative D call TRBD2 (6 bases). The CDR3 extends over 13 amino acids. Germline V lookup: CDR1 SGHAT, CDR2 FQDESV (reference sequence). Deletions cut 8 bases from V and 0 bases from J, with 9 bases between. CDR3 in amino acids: CASESGSTDTQYF. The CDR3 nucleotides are TGTGCCAGCGAAAGCGGGAGCACAGATACGCAGTATTTT.

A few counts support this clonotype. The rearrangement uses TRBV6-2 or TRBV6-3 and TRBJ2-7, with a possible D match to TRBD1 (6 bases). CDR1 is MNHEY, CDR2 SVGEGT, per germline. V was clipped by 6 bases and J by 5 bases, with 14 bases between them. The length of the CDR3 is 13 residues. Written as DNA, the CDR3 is TGTGCCAGCAGCTACGCTCCAGGGGACGAGCAGTACTTC. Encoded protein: CASSYAPGDEQYF.

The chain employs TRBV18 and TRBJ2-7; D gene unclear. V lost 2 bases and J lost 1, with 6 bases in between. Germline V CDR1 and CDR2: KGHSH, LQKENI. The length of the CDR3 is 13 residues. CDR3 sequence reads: CASSPYRSYEQYF. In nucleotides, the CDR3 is TGTGCCAGCTCACCATACCGATCCTACGAGCAGTACTTC.

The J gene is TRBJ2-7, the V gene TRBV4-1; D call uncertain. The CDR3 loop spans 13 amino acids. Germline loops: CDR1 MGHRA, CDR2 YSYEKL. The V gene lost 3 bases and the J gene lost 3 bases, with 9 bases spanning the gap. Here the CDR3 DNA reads TGCGCCAGCAGCCAGGTCCCGCGCTACGAGCAGTACTTC. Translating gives CASSQVPRYEQYF.

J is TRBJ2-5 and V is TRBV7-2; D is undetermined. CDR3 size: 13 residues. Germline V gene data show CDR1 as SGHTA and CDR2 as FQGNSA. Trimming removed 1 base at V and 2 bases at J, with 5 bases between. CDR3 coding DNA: TGTGCCAGCAGCTTAGTAGAACAAGAGACCCAGTACTTC. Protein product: CASSLVEQETQYF.

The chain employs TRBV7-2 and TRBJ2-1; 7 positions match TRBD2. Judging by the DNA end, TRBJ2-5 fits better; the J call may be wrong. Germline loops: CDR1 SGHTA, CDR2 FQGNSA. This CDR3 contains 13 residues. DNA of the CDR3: TGTGCCAGCAGCTCGGGGGGAAAAGAGACCCAGTACTTC. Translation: CASSSGGKETQYF.

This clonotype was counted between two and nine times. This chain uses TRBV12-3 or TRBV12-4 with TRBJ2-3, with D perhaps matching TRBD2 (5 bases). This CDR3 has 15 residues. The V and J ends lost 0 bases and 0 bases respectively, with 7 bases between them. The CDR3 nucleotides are TGTGCCAGCAGTTTAGCGGGAGAAAGCACAGATACGCAGTATTTT. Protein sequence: CASSLAGESTDTQYF.

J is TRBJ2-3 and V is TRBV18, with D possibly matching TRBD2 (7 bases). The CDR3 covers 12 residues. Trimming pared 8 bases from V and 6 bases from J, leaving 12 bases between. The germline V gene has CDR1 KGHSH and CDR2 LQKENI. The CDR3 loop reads CASDGGPDTQYF. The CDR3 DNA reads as TGTGCCAGCGACGGGGGGCCGGATACGCAGTATTTT.

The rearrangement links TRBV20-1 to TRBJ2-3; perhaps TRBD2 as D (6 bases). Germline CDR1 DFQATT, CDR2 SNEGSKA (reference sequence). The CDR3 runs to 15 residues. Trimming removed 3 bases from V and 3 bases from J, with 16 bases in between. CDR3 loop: CSASEPEGVTDTQYF. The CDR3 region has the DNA TGCAGTGCTAGCGAGCCGGAGGGCGTTACAGATACGCAGTATTTT.

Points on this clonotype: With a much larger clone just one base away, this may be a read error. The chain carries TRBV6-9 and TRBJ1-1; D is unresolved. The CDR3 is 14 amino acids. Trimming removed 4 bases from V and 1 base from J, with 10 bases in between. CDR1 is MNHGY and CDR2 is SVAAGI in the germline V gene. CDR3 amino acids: CASSSLDKNTEAFF. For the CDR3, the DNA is TGTGCCAGCAGTTCTTTAGACAAGAACACTGAAGCTTTCTTT.

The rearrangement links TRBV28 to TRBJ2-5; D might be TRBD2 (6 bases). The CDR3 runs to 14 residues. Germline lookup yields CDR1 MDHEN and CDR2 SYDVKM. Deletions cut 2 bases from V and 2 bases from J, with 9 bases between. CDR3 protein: CASSLHGRQETQYF. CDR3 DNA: TGTGCCAGCAGTTTACATGGGAGGCAAGAGACCCAGTACTTC.

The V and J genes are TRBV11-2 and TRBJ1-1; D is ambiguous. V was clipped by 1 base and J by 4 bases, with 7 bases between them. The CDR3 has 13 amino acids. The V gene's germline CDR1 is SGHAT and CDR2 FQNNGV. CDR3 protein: CASSLVRATEAFF. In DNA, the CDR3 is TGTGCCAGCAGCTTAGTGAGGGCCACTGAAGCTTTCTTT. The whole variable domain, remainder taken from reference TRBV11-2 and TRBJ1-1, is EAGVAQSPRYKIIEKRQSVAFWCNPISGHATLYWYQQILGQGPKLLIQFQNNGVVDDSQLPKDRFSAERLKGVDSTLKIQPAKLEDSAVYLCASSLVRATEAFFGQGTRLTVV.

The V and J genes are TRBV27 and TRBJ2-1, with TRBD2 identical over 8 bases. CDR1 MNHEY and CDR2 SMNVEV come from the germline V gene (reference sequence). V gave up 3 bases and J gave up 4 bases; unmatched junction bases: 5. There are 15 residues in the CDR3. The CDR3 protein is CASSFGSGTYNEQFF. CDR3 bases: TGTGCCAGCAGTTTCGGTAGCGGGACTTACAATGAGCAGTTCTTC.